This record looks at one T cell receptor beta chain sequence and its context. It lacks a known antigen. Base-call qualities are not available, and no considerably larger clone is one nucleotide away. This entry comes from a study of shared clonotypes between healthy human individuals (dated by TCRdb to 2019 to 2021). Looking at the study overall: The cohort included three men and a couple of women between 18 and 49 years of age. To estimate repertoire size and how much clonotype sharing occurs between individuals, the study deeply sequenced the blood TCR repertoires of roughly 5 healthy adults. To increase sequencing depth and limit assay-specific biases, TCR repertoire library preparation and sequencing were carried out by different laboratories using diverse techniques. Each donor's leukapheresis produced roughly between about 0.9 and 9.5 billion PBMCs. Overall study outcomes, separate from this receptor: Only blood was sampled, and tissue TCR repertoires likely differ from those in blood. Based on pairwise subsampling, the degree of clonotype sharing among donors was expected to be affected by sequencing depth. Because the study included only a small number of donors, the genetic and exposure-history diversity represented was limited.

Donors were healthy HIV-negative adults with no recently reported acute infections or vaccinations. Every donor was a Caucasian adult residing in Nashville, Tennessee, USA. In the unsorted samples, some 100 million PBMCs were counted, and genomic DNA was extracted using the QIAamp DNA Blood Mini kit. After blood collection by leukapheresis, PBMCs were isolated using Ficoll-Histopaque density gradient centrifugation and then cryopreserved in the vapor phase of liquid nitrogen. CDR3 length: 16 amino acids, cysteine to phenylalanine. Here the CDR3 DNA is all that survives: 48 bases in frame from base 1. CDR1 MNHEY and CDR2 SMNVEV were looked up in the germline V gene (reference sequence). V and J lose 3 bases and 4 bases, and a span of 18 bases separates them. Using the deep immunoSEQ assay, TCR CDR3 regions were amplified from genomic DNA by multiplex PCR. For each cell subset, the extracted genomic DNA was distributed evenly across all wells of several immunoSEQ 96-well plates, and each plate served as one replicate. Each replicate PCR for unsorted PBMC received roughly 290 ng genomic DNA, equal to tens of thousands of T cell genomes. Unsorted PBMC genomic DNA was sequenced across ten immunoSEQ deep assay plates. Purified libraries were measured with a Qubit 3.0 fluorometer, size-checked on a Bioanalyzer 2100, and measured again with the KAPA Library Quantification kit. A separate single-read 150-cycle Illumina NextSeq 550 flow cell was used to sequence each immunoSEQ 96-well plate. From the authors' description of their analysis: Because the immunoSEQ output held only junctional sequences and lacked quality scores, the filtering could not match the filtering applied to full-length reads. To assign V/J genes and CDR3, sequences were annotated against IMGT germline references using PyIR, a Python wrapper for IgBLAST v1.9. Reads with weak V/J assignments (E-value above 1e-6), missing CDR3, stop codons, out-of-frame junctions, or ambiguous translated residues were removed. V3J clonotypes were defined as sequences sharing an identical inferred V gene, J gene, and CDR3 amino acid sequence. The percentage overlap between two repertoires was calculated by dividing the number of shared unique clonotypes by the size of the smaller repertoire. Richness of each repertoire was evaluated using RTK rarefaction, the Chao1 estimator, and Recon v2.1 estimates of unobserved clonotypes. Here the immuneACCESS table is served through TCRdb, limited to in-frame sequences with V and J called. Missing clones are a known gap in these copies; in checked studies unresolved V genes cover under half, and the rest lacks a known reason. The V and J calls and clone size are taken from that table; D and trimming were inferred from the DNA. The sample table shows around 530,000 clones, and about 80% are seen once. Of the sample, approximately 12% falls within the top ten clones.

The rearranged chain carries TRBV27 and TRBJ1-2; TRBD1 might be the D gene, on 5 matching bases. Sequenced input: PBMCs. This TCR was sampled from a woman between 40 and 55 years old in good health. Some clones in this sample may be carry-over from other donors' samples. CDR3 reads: CASSFIRALGVYGYTF. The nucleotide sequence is TGTGCCAGCAGTTTCATTCGGGCTCTGGGGGTCTATGGCTACACCTTC.